This T cell receptor beta chain was sequenced for a study of CD8+ T cells in alopecia areata. The study, taken as a whole, reports: Possibly because of HLA-related factors, TCR sharing was less clear across patients than in mice. Uncertain still, given a single nonresponder, is whether baseline CD8+ expansion links to response. While patients received tofacitinib, many expanded lesional clones remained present in scalp and blood.

Per germline, CDR1 SGDLS and CDR2 YYNGEE. V lost 4 bases and J 9 bases, leaving 20 bases between the germline ends. The CDR3 has 15 residues. Sequencing used cDNA as its template, made by extracting RNA and reverse transcribing it. Libraries were prepared by immunoSEQ multiplex PCR; TCRdb keeps only in-frame clonotypes and omits some of them. In the table there are 150,000 to 200,000 clones, roughly 66% of which are singletons. Treatment specified: oral pan-JAK inhibitor, 5-10 mg twice daily. PBMCs, the starting material, were the source of sorted CD4+ and CD8+ T cells. As concerns this clone: The antigen remains unidentified.

V is TRBV9 and J is TRBJ2-4, with D tentatively TRBD1 (7 bases). This specimen consisted of CD4+ T cells sorted from blood, obtained at week 24, from a patient treated with tofacitinib. This clonotype originated in a human donor with alopecia areata. The CDR3 loop is CASSLGGMTGTIQYF. The DNA for the CDR3 is TGTGCCAGCAGCTTGGGGGGAATGACAGGGACCATTCAGTACTTC.